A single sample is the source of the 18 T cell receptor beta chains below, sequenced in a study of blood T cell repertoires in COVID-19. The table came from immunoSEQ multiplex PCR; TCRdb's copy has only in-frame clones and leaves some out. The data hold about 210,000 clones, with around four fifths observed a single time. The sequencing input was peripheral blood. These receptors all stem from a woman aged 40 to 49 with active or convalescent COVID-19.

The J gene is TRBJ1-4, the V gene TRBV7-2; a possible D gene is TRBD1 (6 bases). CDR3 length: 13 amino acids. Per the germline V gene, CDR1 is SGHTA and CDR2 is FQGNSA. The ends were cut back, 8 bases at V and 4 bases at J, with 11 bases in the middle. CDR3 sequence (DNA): TGTGCCAGCGGTGACAGGCTTAATGAAAAACTGTTTTTT. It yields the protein CASGDRLNEKLFF.

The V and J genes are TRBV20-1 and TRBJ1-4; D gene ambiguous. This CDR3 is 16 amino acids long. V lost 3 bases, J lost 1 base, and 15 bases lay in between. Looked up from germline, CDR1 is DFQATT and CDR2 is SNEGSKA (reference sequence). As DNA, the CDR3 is TGCAGTGCTAGTCCCCCCACAAGAGGAACTAATGAAAAACTGTTTTTT. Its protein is CSASPPTRGTNEKLFF.

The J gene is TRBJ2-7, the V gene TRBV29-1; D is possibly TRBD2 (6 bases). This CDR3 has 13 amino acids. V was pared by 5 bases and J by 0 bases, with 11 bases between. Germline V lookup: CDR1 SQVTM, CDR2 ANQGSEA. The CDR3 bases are TGCAGCGTTAATTCGGGAGCCTCCTACGAGCAGTACTTC. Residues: CSVNSGASYEQYF.

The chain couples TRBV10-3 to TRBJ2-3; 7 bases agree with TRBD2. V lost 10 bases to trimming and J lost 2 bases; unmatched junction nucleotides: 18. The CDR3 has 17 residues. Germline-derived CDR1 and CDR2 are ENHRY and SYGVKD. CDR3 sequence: CASTPRPSSGPTDTQYF. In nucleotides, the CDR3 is TGTGCCAGCACCCCTCGACCTTCTAGCGGCCCCACAGATACGCAGTATTTT.

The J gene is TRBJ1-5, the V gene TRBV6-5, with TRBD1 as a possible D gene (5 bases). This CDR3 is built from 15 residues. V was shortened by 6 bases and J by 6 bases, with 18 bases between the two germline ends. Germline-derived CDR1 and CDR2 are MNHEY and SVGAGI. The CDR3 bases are TGTGCCAGCAGAGGACACTTCGACTCAACTCAGCCCCAGCATTTT. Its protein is CASRGHFDSTQPQHF.

The CDR3 loop is CASSRTGRGTEAFF. CDR3 DNA sequence: TGTGCCAGCAGTAGGACAGGGAGGGGGACTGAAGCTTTCTTT. This chain links TRBV6-5 with TRBJ1-1; 8 positions match TRBD1. There are 14 residues in the CDR3. Germline CDR1 MNHEY, CDR2 SVGAGI. Unmatched junction bases numbered 7, after V lost 5 bases and J lost 5 bases.

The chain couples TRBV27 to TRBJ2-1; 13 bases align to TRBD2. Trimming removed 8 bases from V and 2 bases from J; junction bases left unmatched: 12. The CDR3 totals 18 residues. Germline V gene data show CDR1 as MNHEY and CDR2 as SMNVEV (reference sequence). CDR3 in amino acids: CASSPGTSGRAPYNEQFF. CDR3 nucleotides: TGTGCCAGCTCTCCCGGCACTAGCGGGAGGGCCCCCTACAATGAGCAGTTCTTC.

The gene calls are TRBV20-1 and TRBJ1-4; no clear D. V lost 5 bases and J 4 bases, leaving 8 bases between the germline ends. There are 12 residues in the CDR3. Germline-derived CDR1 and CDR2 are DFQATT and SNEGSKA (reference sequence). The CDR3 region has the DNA TGCAGTGCTCGTGGAGGTAATGAAAAACTGTTTTTT. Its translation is CSARGGNEKLFF.

This chain's CDR3 is CSVDVGGSSYEQYF. Here the CDR3 DNA reads TGCAGCGTTGACGTTGGGGGGAGCTCCTACGAGCAGTACTTC. This chain uses TRBV29-1 with TRBJ2-7; D may be TRBD2 (6 bases). The CDR3 runs to 14 residues. Germline CDR1 and CDR2: SQVTM and ANQGSEA. Deletions cut 3 bases from V and 0 bases from J, with 12 bases between.

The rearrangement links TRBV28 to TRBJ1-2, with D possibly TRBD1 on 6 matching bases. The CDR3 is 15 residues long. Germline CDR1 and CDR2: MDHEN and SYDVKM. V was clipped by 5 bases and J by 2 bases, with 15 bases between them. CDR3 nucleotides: TGTGCCAGCAGTCCCCACCGGACAGCGAACTATGGCTACACCTTC. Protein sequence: CASSPHRTANYGYTF.

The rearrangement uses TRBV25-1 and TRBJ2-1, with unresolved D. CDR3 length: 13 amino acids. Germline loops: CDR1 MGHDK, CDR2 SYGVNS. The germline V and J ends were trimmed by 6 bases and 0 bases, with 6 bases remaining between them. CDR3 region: CASRDSSYNEQFF. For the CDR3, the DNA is TGTGCCAGCAGAGATAGCTCCTACAATGAGCAGTTCTTC.

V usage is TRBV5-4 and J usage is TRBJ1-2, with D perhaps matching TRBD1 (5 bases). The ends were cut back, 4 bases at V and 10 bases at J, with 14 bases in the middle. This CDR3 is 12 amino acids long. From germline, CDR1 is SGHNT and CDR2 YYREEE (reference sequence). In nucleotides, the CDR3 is TGTGCCAGCAGCGGGTTTGGGGACTTCTACACCTTC. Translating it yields CASSGFGDFYTF.

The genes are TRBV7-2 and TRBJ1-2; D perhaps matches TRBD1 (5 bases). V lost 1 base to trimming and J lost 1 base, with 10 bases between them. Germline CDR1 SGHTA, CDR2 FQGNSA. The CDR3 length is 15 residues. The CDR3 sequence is CASSLVQGFNYGYTF. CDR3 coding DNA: TGTGCCAGCAGCTTAGTGCAGGGCTTTAACTATGGCTACACCTTC.

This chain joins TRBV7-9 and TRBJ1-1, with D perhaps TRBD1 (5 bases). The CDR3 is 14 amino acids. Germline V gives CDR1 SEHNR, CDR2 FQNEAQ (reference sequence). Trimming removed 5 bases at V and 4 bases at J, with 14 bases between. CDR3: CASSPQVKGTEAFF. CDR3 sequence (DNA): TGTGCCAGCAGCCCACAGGTTAAGGGCACTGAAGCTTTCTTT.

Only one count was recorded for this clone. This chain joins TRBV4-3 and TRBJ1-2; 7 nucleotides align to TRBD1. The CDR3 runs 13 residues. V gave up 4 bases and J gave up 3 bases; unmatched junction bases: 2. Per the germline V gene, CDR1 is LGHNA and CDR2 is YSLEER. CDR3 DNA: TGCGCCAGCAGCCCGGGACAGTACTATGGCTACACCTTC. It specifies CASSPGQYYGYTF.

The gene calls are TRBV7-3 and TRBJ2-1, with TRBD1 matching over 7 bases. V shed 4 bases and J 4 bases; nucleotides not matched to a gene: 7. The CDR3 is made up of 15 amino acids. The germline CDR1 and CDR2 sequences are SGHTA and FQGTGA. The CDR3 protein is CASSSKETGYNEQFF. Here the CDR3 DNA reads TGTGCCAGCAGCTCGAAAGAGACAGGGTACAATGAGCAGTTCTTC.

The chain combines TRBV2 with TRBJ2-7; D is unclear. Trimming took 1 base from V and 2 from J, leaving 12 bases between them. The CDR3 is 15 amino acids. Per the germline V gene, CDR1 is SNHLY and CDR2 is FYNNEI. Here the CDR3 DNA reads TGTGCCAGCAGTGAAGAGTCGAGGTATGCCTACGAGCAGTACTTC. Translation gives CASSEESRYAYEQYF.

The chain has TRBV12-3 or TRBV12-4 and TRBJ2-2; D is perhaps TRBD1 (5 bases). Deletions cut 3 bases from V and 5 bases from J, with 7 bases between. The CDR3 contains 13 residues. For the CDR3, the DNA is TGTGCCAGCAGTTTGAGACAGACCGGGGAGCTGTTTTTT. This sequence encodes CASSLRQTGELFF.